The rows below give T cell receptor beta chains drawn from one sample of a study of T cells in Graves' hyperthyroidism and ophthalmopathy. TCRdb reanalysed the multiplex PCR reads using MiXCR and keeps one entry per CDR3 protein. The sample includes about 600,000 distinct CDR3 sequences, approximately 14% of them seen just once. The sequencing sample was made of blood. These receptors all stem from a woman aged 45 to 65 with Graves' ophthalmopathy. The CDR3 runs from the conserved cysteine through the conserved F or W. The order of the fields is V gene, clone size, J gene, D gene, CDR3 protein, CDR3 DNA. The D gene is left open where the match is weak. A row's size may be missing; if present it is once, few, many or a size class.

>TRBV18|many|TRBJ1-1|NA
CASSPRGPGTEAFF
TGTGCCAGCTCACCACGTGGTCCCGGCACTGAAGCTTTCTTT
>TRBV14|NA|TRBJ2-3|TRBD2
CASSQTREGDTQYF
TGTGCCAGCAGCCAAACGCGGGAGGGGGATACGCAGTATTTT
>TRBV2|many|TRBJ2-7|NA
CASSERYIGGEQYF
TGTGCCAGCAGTGAACGGTATATCGGGGGCGAGCAGTACTTC
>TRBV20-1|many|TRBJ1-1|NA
CSARYGGWGAFF
TGCAGTGCTAGATACGGCGGGTGGGGAGCTTTCTTT
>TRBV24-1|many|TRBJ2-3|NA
CATSDAHVGDTQYF
TGTGCCACCAGTGATGCCCACGTGGGAGATACGCAGTATTTT
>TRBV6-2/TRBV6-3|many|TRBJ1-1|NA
CASSSPPRGTTEAFF
TGTGCCAGCAGTTCCCCGCCCAGGGGAACGACTGAAGCTTTCTTT
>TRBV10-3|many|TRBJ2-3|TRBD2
CAISGRGGVADTQYF
TGTGCCATCAGTGGCCGGGGGGGAGTGGCAGATACGCAGTATTTT
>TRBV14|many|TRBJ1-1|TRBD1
CASSQDRVTEAFF
TGTGCCAGTAGCCAAGACAGGGTTACTGAAGCTTTCTTT
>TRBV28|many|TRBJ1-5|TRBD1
CASTDRVSNQPQHF
TGTGCCAGCACCGACAGGGTGAGCAATCAGCCCCAGCATTTT
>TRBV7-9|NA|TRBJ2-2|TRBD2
CASSSSGRANTGELFF
TGTGCCAGCAGCTCTAGCGGGAGGGCAAACACCGGGGAGCTGTTTTTT
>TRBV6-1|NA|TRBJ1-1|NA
CASRREANTEAFF
TGTGCCAGCAGAAGGGAGGCGAACACTGAAGCTTTCTTT
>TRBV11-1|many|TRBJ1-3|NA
CASSKRTAGNTIYF
TGTGCCAGCAGCAAACGGACCGCTGGAAACACCATATATTTT
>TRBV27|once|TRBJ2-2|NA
CASSLFLGNTGELFF
TGTGCCAGCAGTTTATTTTTGGGGAACACCGGGGAGCTGTTTTTT
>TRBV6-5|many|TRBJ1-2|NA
CASSYRRPANYGYTF
TGTGCCAGCAGTTATCGTAGACCTGCTAACTATGGCTACACCTTC
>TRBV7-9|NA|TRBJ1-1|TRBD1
CASTGTGGRNTEAFF
TGTGCCAGCACCGGGACAGGGGGGCGGAACACTGAAGCTTTCTTT
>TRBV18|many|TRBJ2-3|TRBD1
CASSPARTGADTQYF
TGTGCCAGCTCACCTGCGAGGACAGGGGCCGATACGCAGTATTTT
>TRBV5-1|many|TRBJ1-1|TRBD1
CASSLGQGRENTEAFF
TGCGCCAGCAGCTTGGGACAGGGGAGGGAGAACACTGAAGCTTTCTTT
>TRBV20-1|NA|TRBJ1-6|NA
CSVVESYNSPLHF
TGCAGTGTGGTTGAGAGCTATAATTCACCCCTCCACTTT
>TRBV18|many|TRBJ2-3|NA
CASSDGTTDTQYF
TGTGCCAGCTCGGACGGGACTACAGATACGCAGTATTTT
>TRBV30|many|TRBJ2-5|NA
CAWSWGSGQETQYF
TGTGCCTGGAGTTGGGGTAGCGGCCAAGAGACCCAGTACTTC
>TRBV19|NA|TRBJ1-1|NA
CASSPNSVTEAFF
TGTGCCAGTAGTCCTAATTCTGTCACTGAAGCTTTCTTT
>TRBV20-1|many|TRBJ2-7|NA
CSARTLPPTVSSYEQYF
TGCAGTGCTCGGACTTTGCCCCCGACGGTCAGCTCCTACGAGCAGTACTTC
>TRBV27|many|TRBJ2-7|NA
CASSISRSYEQYF
TGTGCCAGCAGTATAAGCCGTTCCTACGAGCAGTACTTC
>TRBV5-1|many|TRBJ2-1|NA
CASSIQKGSYNEQFF
TGCGCCAGCAGCATTCAAAAGGGCTCCTACAATGAGCAGTTCTTC
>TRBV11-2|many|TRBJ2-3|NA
CASSGRFTDTQYF
TGTGCCAGCAGCGGGAGGTTCACAGATACGCAGTATTTT
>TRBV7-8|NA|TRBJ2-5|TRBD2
CASSFPAGGPPATQYF
TGTGCCAGCAGCTTTCCAGCGGGAGGCCCCCCCGCTACCCAGTACTTC
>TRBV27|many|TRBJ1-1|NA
CASSPGWGRKNTEAFF
TGTGCCAGCAGTCCCGGGTGGGGCAGAAAGAACACTGAAGCTTTCTTT
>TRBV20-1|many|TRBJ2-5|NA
CSASGHQETQYF
TGCAGTGCTAGTGGGCACCAAGAGACCCAGTACTTC
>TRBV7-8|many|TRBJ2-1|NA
CASSLQAYNEQFF
TGTGCCAGCAGCTTACAGGCCTACAATGAGCAGTTCTTC
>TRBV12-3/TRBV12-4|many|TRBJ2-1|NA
CASSLSTRGAPNEQFF
TGTGCCAGCAGTTTATCTACACGTGGGGCACCCAATGAGCAGTTCTTC
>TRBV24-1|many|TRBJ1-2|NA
CATSDPGGDYGYTF
TGTGCCACCAGTGACCCCGGAGGAGACTATGGCTACACCTTC
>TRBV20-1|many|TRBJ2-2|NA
CSARDWLSEGVGTGELFF
TGCAGTGCTAGAGATTGGTTATCTGAGGGGGTGGGCACCGGGGAGCTGTTTTTT
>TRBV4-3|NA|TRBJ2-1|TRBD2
CASSRTSGSHNEQFF
TGCGCCAGCAGCCGAACTAGCGGGAGCCACAATGAGCAGTTCTTC
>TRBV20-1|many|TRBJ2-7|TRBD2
CSARTSAVYEQYF
TGCAGTGCTCGGACTAGCGCAGTCTACGAGCAGTACTTC
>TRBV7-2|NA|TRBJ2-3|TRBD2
CASSIRTSGRPDTQYF
TGTGCCAGCAGCATACGGACTAGCGGGAGGCCAGATACGCAGTATTTT
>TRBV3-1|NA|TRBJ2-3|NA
CASSQIQGSPRDTQYF
TGTGCCAGCAGCCAGATACAGGGATCTCCGAGAGATACGCAGTATTTT
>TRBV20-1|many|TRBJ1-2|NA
CSASGGDGYTF
TGCAGTGCTAGCGGGGGCGATGGCTACACCTTC
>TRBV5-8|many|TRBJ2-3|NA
CASSLEGLGTDTQYF
TGTGCCAGCAGCTTGGAAGGGTTGGGCACAGATACGCAGTATTTT
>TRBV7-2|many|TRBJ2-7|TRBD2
CASSLGLAGVVLGEQYF
TGTGCCAGCAGCTTAGGGCTAGCGGGAGTAGTTTTGGGGGAGCAGTACTTC